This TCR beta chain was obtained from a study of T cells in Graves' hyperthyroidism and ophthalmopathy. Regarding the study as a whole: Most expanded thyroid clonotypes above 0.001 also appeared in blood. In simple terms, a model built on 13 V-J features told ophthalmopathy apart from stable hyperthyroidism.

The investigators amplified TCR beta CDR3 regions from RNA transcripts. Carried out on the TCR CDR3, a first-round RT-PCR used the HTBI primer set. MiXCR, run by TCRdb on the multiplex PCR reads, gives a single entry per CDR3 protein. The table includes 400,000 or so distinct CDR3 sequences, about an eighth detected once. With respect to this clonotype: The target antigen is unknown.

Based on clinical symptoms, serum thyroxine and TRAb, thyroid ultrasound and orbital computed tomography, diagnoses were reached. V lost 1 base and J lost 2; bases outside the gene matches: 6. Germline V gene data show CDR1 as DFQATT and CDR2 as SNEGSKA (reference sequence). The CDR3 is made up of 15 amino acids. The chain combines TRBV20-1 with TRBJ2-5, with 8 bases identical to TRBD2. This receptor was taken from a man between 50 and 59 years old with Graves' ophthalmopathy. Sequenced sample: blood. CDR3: CSARVPSGLQETQYF. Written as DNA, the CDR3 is TGCAGTGCTAGAGTTCCTAGCGGGTTACAAGAGACCCAGTACTTC.